The sequence of this T cell receptor (beta chain) was determined in a study of shared clonotypes between healthy human individuals. The CDR3 covers 14 residues. V lost 6 bases and J lost 6, with 18 bases in between. Per the germline V gene, CDR1 is MDHEN and CDR2 is SYDVKM. In its sample, this clone was seen once. Using immunoSEQ multiplex PCR, the repertoire was profiled, and TCRdb retains in-frame clones only, with some absent. The table includes more than 400,000 clones, 78% detected once. The chain is built from TRBV28 and TRBJ2-7; D perhaps matches TRBD2 (6 bases). The material sequenced was PBMCs. The sequence was obtained from a woman in her thirties or forties in good health. Some clones in this sample may be carry-over from other donors' samples. The CDR3: CASREPGTGFEQYF. The CDR3 DNA is TGTGCCAGCAGAGAGCCGGGGACTGGTTTCGAGCAGTACTTC.